This TCR beta chain is from a study of CD8 T cells in ankylosing spondylitis (dated 2017 in TCRdb). About the investigation overall: To find TCR variants linked to disease, the study profiled T cell receptor beta repertoires in ankylosing spondylitis patients and healthy donors. Samples of peripheral blood were taken, and for ankylosing spondylitis patients, synovial fluid was collected as well. The whole study cohort included 85 to 120 healthy donors and under 30 ankylosing spondylitis patients. What the research found in general, with its limitations: Some motif variants had previously been reported in the synovial fluid and blood of reactive arthritis patients, which suggests shared mechanisms of disease initiation. Significant enrichment of the disease-linked clones was reported in matched synovial fluid samples from ankylosing spondylitis patients. The disease-linked clones had a CD8+ phenotype and were found at relatively low frequencies in peripheral blood. Blood from ankylosing spondylitis patients appeared to be characterized by a TCR beta motif made up of several highly homologous amino acid variants.

The run used an Illumina HiSeq 2500. TCR beta libraries were prepared by quantitative 5'-RACE with molecular barcodes. Per the source publication's procedure: A new computational method based on a probabilistic model of VDJ rearrangement was used to identify disease-linked TCR variants. TCRdb reprocessing: public reads trimmed at Q25 with fastp, clones called with MiXCR, in-frame beta chains kept. Duplicate CDR3 protein sequences are folded into a single record with the most common DNA and genes. None of the V and J calls come from the authors' own analysis; TCRdb made them. The sample table contains tens of thousands of distinct CDR3 sequences; only one count was recorded for roughly 7.3% of them. The ten largest make up around 8.5% of the sample. This clonotype was recorded many times. Its recognized antigen is unknown. Qualities for individual bases were not recorded, and no much larger clone is one base off.

CDR3 length: 13 amino acids, cysteine to phenylalanine. Of the read, only the CDR3 DNA is kept; its 39 bases are in frame from base 1. CDR1 and CDR2 (DFQATT, SNEGSKA) derive from the germline V gene (reference sequence). V is clipped by 5 bases and J by 2 bases, and the sequence between their germline boundaries is 12 bases long. This clonotype was obtained from a female donor with ankylosing spondylitis or in good health (not recorded which). Sequenced input: blood, either unsorted or a sorted T cell fraction (not recorded which). Here the chain combines TRBV20-1 and TRBJ2-5; possibly the D gene is TRBD1, per 6 matching bases. In nucleotides, the sequence is TGCAGTGCTGTCAAGGGGGATCAAGAGACCCAGTACTTC. Its amino acids are CSAVKGDQETQYF.